This T cell receptor (beta chain) was retrieved from a study of cytomegalovirus exposure and HLA in healthy donors (dated by TCRdb to 2016 to 2017). At the level of the whole study: The 500 to 800 repertoires of the first cohort and the roughly 120 validation repertoires were produced on the same platform, according to a later analysis. To predict cytomegalovirus infection status, the study combined high-throughput TCR immunosequencing, statistical association of individual TCRs with disease status, and machine learning. The study was designed to test whether signatures of past pathogen exposure could be identified by cataloging public T cell receptors. In addition to the first cohort of hundreds of subjects, a separate validation cohort of 120 different subjects was used.

Here is what the overall study found, with its caveats: Of the cluster scores, approximately 95% were above 0 in a later analysis, which found that TCRs clustered in the first cohort also tended to co-occur in the 120 or so validation repertoires. The authors suggested that the approach could potentially be generalized to other disease states and immunological phenotypes. In the study, 150 to 200 TCR beta chains were listed as associated with cytomegalovirus. Three of the identified cytomegalovirus-associated TCR beta chains were confirmed in vitro to be specific for cytomegalovirus antigens. The validation cohort had no HLA typing available for a later analysis, so co-occurrence within that cohort was assessed over all 120 or so repertoires. The classifier was reported to diagnose cytomegalovirus status with high specificity and sensitivity in both the original and validation cohorts. Across donors, most TCR sequences were observed very rarely, whereas some public TCRs were present in many individuals.

In this sample, this clone turned up a few times. Its antigen is unknown. Base quality data are lacking; no much larger clone is found one base away. Spanning cysteine to phenylalanine, the CDR3 consists of 15 amino acids. The CDR3 DNA has 45 bases and is translated from base 1. Looking up the germline V gene yields CDR1 SNHLY and CDR2 FYNNEI. Trimming leaves V shorter by 6 bases and J shorter by 3 bases, with the junction holding 8 bases beyond the gene matches. The donors belonged to the validation cohort of around 110 subjects, which was separate from the approximately 610-subject first cohort. The library was built by means of the immunoSEQ multiplex PCR assay. As for how the authors treated the data: To diagnose cytomegalovirus status from the catalog of TCR beta chain sequences, a statistical classification framework was built. As stored in TCRdb, this immuneACCESS dataset retains in-frame rearrangements with V and J assigned. A fraction of the clones does not appear; measured against another copy, unresolved V genes explain less than half of the discrepancy, and the remainder lacks a known reason. V, J and clone size were drawn from that table, and D and trimming were deduced from the DNA. The sample yields approximately 140,000 clones; more than 75% were counted once. The ten largest account for roughly 9% of the sample.

The sequence was collected from a man aged 18 to 29 in good health and CMV-seropositive. The rearrangement joined TRBV2 to TRBJ2-7; TRBD2 fits 10 bases in the junction. Specimen: PBMCs. CDR3 region: CASSNVAGGNYEQYF. The DNA sequence is given as TGTGCCAGCAGCAATGTAGCGGGGGGAAACTACGAGCAGTACTTC.